Listed below are T cell receptor beta chains from one sample, sequenced in a study of shared clonotypes between healthy human individuals. Clones were sequenced by immunoSEQ multiplex PCR, and TCRdb holds only the in-frame ones, with some missing. The sample comprises about 500,000 clones, roughly three quarters of which are singletons, and 12% rests with the top ten. Sequenced material: PBMCs. The source is a middle-aged woman in good health. Some clones in this sample may be carry-over from other donors' samples. The conserved cysteine and the conserved F or W are not part of the CDR3 here. The D gene is left open where the match is weak. Expanded clones are given a class, and other clones once, few, many or no size at all.

>few|TRBV7-9|TRBD1
ASSAGGTQPQH
>NA|TRBV28|NA
ASSPPLVSSYEQY
>few|TRBV2|TRBD1
ASTREGGVYEQY
>once|TRBV6-5|NA
ASNRVPGEQY
>NA|TRBV11-2|TRBD2
ASSPRLAKAYEQY
>NA|TRBV18|TRBD2
ASSPPGLAGGIEQF
>NA|TRBV6-5|NA
ASREMGTDTQY
>NA|TRBV7-2|NA
ASSLRPYEQY
>NA|TRBV5-1|TRBD1
ASSNGQGGNYGYT
>NA|TRBV9|TRBD1
ASSAGTGRNTDTQY
>NA|TRBV5-1|NA
ASSAREMASGNTIY
>NA|TRBV19|NA
ASSAPTYEQY
>once|TRBV10-3|TRBD1
AISAGTGLHYGYT
>NA|TRBV7-2|TRBD2
ASSSTSGSAYEQY
>NA|TRBV5-1|NA
ASSLPRINEQF
>NA|TRBV28|NA
ASSLWGQNTEAF
>many|TRBV30|NA
AWSPQVDQPQH
>few|TRBV27|NA
ASSPISGPYEQY
>NA|TRBV11-2|NA
ASSLNRPTGGAREQY
>NA|TRBV6-1|NA
ASSESQTGAQY
>few|TRBV6-1|TRBD1
ASSGTGGRPTYEQY
>NA|TRBV5-4|NA
ASSVDGSGETQY
>NA|TRBV28|NA
ASTPAGTGELF
>NA|TRBV27|NA
ASSFGSLPYNEQF
>NA|TRBV2|TRBD2
ASSEWGLAGSEQY
>NA|TRBV18|TRBD2
ASSPPGTSGNYNEQF
>NA|TRBV9|NA
ASSSGPLGNTIY
>NA|TRBV4-1|NA
ASSQKSNLGNQPQH
>once|TRBV18|NA
ASSPYEGYEQY
>NA|TRBV7-2|NA
ASSPTGTPRGNEQF
>NA|TRBV10-2|TRBD1
ASSDYRGLYEQY
>NA|TRBV27|NA
ASSSAGATNEKLF
>NA|TRBV28|TRBD2
ASRGGGTSLTGELF
>NA|TRBV11-2|TRBD1
ASSSSPGQGWNEQY
>NA|TRBV11-3|NA
ASSFRGSYEQY
>NA|TRBV2|TRBD2
ANFYPLADYNEQF
>NA|TRBV28|NA
ASSGGRGDSGEQY
>NA|TRBV4-1|TRBD1
ASRYDQVTGTGANVLT
>NA|TRBV30|NA
AWSVGEGTEAF
>NA|TRBV15|NA
ATSTGYDTQY
>NA|TRBV18|NA
ASSTSSGSVNTGELF